The clone carrying this T cell receptor beta chain occurred many times. The antigen remains unidentified. Every sequencing run returned over 190 million TCR-beta sequences, which were derived from 15-18 subjects. TCRdb ran MiXCR on the 5' RACE reads and lists one entry per CDR3 protein. Of about 65,000 distinct CDR3 sequences in the sample, about 4% were seen once. The data are from a study of neurological immune-mediated disorders. Study-level points and caveats: Subjects shared no identical expanded-clone CDR3 amino acid sequences, suggesting private TCR-beta repertoires in all groups. One related-CDR3 cluster, which may be a signature, held the repertoires of 18 of 34 multiple sclerosis patients after phylogenetic grouping.

PBMCs stored at -80 C, numbering 2 million, were the origin of the unsorted libraries. Trimming removed 10 bases from V and 3 bases from J; junction bases left unmatched: 4. Per germline, CDR1 KGHDR and CDR2 SFDVKD. This CDR3 region has 14 residues. The TCR sequence derives from a man aged 45-65 years with multiple sclerosis. The chain couples TRBV24-1 to TRBJ2-2, with 10 bases fitting TRBD2. The sample taken for sequencing was PBMCs. CDR3 nucleotide sequence: TGTGCCACGGGGACTAGCGAGGACACCGGGGAGCTGTTTTTT. Residues: CATGTSEDTGELFF.